Below, 21 T cell receptor beta chains from the same sample are listed, as sequenced in a study of cytomegalovirus exposure and HLA in healthy donors. The study ran its PCR with 60 Vbeta and 13 Jbeta primers. Some clones are missing from TCRdb's copy, which holds only in-frame ones; the method was immunoSEQ multiplex PCR. The table lists around 84,000 clones, with roughly 4.8% in the top ten. Sequenced input: PBMCs. Every receptor here comes from a young man in good health and CMV-seronegative.

The rearrangement joins TRBV10-1 to TRBJ1-1, with 9 nucleotides matching TRBD1. Germline loops: CDR1 WNHNN, CDR2 SYGVQD (reference sequence). This CDR3 has 13 amino acids. V lost 6 bases and J lost 5; bases outside the gene matches: 4. The CDR3 nucleotides read TGCGCCAGCAGCGCGACAGGGGGGACTGAAGCTTTCTTT. Translation: CASSATGGTEAFF.

The chain has TRBV5-6 and TRBJ2-3; 11 nucleotides line up with TRBD2. V dropped 3 bases and J dropped 0; count of bases not matched to a gene: 3. CDR3 length equals 16 residues. CDR1 and CDR2 from the germline V gene are SGHDT and YYEEEE. This CDR3 reads CASSWASGRSTDTQYF. For the CDR3, the DNA is TGTGCCAGCAGCTGGGCTAGCGGGAGGAGCACAGATACGCAGTATTTT. The full variable domain, rest sourced from reference TRBV5-6 and TRBJ2-3, is DAGVTQSPTHLIKTRGQQVTLRCSPKSGHDTVSWYQQALGQGPQFIFQYYEEEERQRGNFPDRFSGHQFPNYSSELNVNALLLGDSALYLCASSWASGRSTDTQYFGPGTRLTVL.

The chain recombines TRBV5-1 with TRBJ1-2; D remains unclear. The CDR3 covers 13 residues. Between the trimmed V and J ends, which lost 2 bases and 1 base, there was a span of 6 bases. Looked up from germline, CDR1 is SGHRS and CDR2 is YFSETQ. CDR3 in DNA: TGCGCCAGCAGCTTCTCCAGTAACTATGGCTACACCTTC. Translating it yields CASSFSSNYGYTF.

This chain uses TRBV6-6 with TRBJ2-7; 9 bases are a match to TRBD1. V dropped 6 bases and J dropped 2; count of bases not matched to a gene: 2. Germline CDR1 and CDR2: MNHNY and SVGAGI (reference sequence). This CDR3 is 13 amino acids long. Written as DNA, the CDR3 is TGTGCCAGCAGAAGACAGGGGGCCTACGAGCAGTACTTC. Translating gives CASRRQGAYEQYF.

CDR3 DNA sequence: TGTGCCAGCAGTGACCCGGGACTACCCAATGAGCAGTTCTTC. The encoded protein is CASSDPGLPNEQFF. This chain connects TRBV6-8 to TRBJ2-1, with 7 bases fitting TRBD2. The CDR3 consists of 14 residues. Per the germline V gene, CDR1 is MNHGY and CDR2 is SAAAGT. The junction had 7 bases not matched to a gene; V was cut back by 5 bases and J by 6 bases.

The rearrangement uses TRBV4-2 and TRBJ1-1; the match to TRBD1 covers 7 bases. CDR1 and CDR2 (germline): LGHNA, YNFKEQ. CDR3 length: 16 residues. V gave up 0 bases and J gave up 10 bases; unmatched junction bases: 14. The CDR3: CASSQDEDRIPAGAFF. The DNA of the CDR3 is TGTGCCAGCAGCCAAGACGAGGACAGGATCCCTGCCGGAGCTTTCTTT.

This chain links TRBV5-8 with TRBJ1-2; D is uncertain. This CDR3 contains 16 residues. Trimming left V 2 bases short and J 2 bases short, with 16 bases between. CDR1 and CDR2 (germline): SGHTS, YDEGEE. The CDR3 region has the DNA TGTGCCAGCAGCTTTGGAGGGAGGCGGCTAAACTATGGCTACACCTTC. Amino acid sequence: CASSFGGRRLNYGYTF. The full variable domain, its missing parts supplied by reference TRBV5-8 and TRBJ1-2, is EAGVTQSPTHLIKTRGQQATLRCSPISGHTSVYWYQQALGLGLQFLLWYDEGEERNRGNFPPRFSGRQFPNYSSELNVNALELEDSALYLCASSFGGRRLNYGYTFGSGTRLTVV.

V gene TRBV2 combines with J gene TRBJ2-7, with TRBD2 as a possible D gene (6 bases). V dropped 6 bases and J dropped 0 bases, with 15 bases sitting between them. Germline V gene sequence: CDR1 SNHLY, CDR2 FYNNEI. The CDR3 length is 15 residues. Here the CDR3 reads CASRAGTGSSYEQYF. CDR3 sequence (DNA): TGTGCCAGCAGAGCCGGGACTGGGAGCTCCTACGAGCAGTACTTC.

The genes are TRBV28 and TRBJ1-5; 9 bases are a match to TRBD1. CDR3 length equals 17 residues. Germline trimming cut 5 bases from V and 2 bases from J; bases unmatched to any gene: 10. Germline V gene sequence: CDR1 MDHEN, CDR2 SYDVKM. Written as DNA, the CDR3 is TGTGCCAGCAGTCCTAGGACAGGGGACTGGGGCAATCAGCCCCAGCATTTT. As protein: CASSPRTGDWGNQPQHF.

The chain uses TRBV11-3 and TRBJ1-2; no reliable D call. This CDR3 contains 14 residues. Germline assignment: CDR1 SGHNT and CDR2 YENEEA. Trimming took off 5 bases at V and 3 bases at J, with 13 bases between the two ends. The CDR3 nucleotides read TGTGCCAGCAGCCCACGGGTTAGAGACTATGGCTACACCTTC. Protein product: CASSPRVRDYGYTF.

The CDR3 DNA sequence: TGCAGCGCCCGGACAGCACTCATCATGAACACTGAAGCTTTCTTT. Translating it yields CSARTALIMNTEAFF. The chain couples TRBV29-1 to TRBJ1-1, with D possibly matching TRBD1 (6 bases). Trimming took off 7 bases at V and 0 bases at J, with 18 bases between the two ends. The CDR3 spans 15 residues. Germline V gene data show CDR1 as SQVTM and CDR2 as ANQGSEA.

This sequence joins TRBV10-3 and TRBJ1-1; TRBD1 matches 8 bases. The V and J ends lost 10 bases and 6 bases, in that order; junction bases with no gene match: 7. CDR1 and CDR2 (germline): ENHRY, SYGVKD. CDR3 length: 12 residues. In nucleotides, the CDR3 is TGTGCCACCACGGGACAGGCTGCTGAAGCTTTCTTT. It specifies CATTGQAAEAFF.

The genes are TRBV28 and TRBJ2-4, with D perhaps matching TRBD1 (5 bases). Trimming cost V 11 bases and J 8 bases, with 19 bases left between them. CDR1 is MDHEN and CDR2 is SYDVKM in the germline V gene. The CDR3 is made up of 13 amino acids. The CDR3 sequence is CALRQGNTDIQYF. CDR3 bases: TGTGCCCTTAGGCAGGGAAATACGGACATTCAGTACTTC.

The rearrangement links TRBV5-1 to TRBJ1-1; D is uncertain. Germline V gives CDR1 SGHRS, CDR2 YFSETQ. V lost 0 bases and J lost 3, with 18 bases in between. There are 17 residues in the CDR3. CDR3 in DNA: TGCGCCAGCAGCTTGGCCGTTTTGGAGGGATATTACACTGAAGCTTTCTTT. This codes for CASSLAVLEGYYTEAFF.

The rearrangement uses TRBV9 and TRBJ2-7; D possibly corresponds to TRBD2 (6 bases). The CDR3 loop spans 14 amino acids. CDR1 and CDR2 (germline): SGDLS, YYNGEE. The V and J ends lost 5 bases and 2 bases respectively, with 14 bases between them. CDR3 sequence reads: CASSLGDSTYEQYF. As DNA, the CDR3 is TGTGCCAGCAGTCTAGGGGACTCCACCTACGAGCAGTACTTC.

The chain carries TRBV6-1 and TRBJ1-2; D remains unclear. Trimming left V 2 bases short and J 8 bases short, with 6 bases between. CDR3 length equals 11 residues. Per germline, CDR1 MNHNS and CDR2 SASEGT. In DNA form, the CDR3 reads TGTGCCAGCAGTGAACGAACAGGCTACACCTTC. Protein product: CASSERTGYTF.

The chain has TRBV11-2 and TRBJ2-3; the D is unclear. From germline, CDR1 is SGHAT and CDR2 FQNNGV. This CDR3 spans 13 amino acids. V was clipped by 2 bases and J by 2 bases, with 5 bases between them. The CDR3 loop is CASSLPNTDTQYF. For the CDR3, the DNA is TGTGCCAGCAGCTTACCCAACACAGATACGCAGTATTTT.

V usage is TRBV9 and J usage is TRBJ1-3; no clear D gene. Germline CDR1 SGDLS, CDR2 YYNGEE. The CDR3 sequence is 12 residues long. Trimming removed 7 bases at V and 6 bases at J, with 11 bases between. This CDR3 reads CASEGVENTIYF. In DNA, the CDR3 is TGTGCCAGCGAGGGCGTTGAAAACACCATATATTTT.

The chain links TRBV6-1 to TRBJ1-5; D gene unclear. CDR1 and CDR2 from the germline V gene are MNHNS and SASEGT. Trimming cost V 2 bases and J 9 bases, with 14 bases left between them. This CDR3 is built from 14 residues. CDR3 DNA sequence: TGTGCCAGCAGTGAAATCGGAGGGATTTGGCCCCAGCATTTT. The encoded protein is CASSEIGGIWPQHF.

In nucleotides, the CDR3 is TGTGCCAGCAGCCCGGTAACAGGGACCCGATCACCCCTCCACTTT. This encodes CASSPVTGTRSPLHF. The gene calls are TRBV7-9 and TRBJ1-6, with D perhaps TRBD1 (6 bases). Germline V gene sequence: CDR1 SEHNR, CDR2 FQNEAQ (reference sequence). The V end lost 5 bases, the J end lost 10 bases, and 18 bases lay between the germline ends. This CDR3 region has 15 residues.

The chain has TRBV7-6 and TRBJ2-5, with 8 bases fitting TRBD1. Germline CDR1 and CDR2: SGHVS and FNYEAQ. The V segment lost 4 bases and the J segment 5 bases; nucleotides outside the gene matches: 12. This CDR3 has 16 residues. The CDR3 is CASSSWTGTLYETQYF. CDR3 nucleotide sequence: TGTGCCAGCAGCTCCTGGACAGGGACTCTTTACGAGACCCAGTACTTC.